The following is a TCR beta chain sequence with its context. The antigen is undetermined. HTBI primers from iRepertoire and Arm-PCR of CDR3 regions yielded the TCR beta libraries. Per the study methods: Some 57 TRBV and about 15 TRBJ segments were identified across samples. TCRdb recomputed calls from the multiplex PCR reads with MiXCR, one row per CDR3 protein. The V and J calls were determined by TCRdb, not by the authors. The sample lists 420,000 or so distinct CDR3 sequences; about a quarter were seen once. The data stem from a study of regulatory T cells in long-lasting Graves disease. Findings and limits, study-wide: Reduced TCR diversity was observed in persistent Graves' patients versus newly diagnosed patients. With persistent disease, TRBV28, TRBJ1-2 and TRBJ2-5 were the favored segments.

CDR3 length: 14 residues. The germline V gene encodes CDR1 SGHRS and CDR2 YFSETQ. J was trimmed by 6 bases and V by 3 bases; bases with no gene match: 7. Specified time point: persistent/refractory GD, antithyroid drugs over 5 years with positive TRAb. RNA from PBMCs was the source of the TCR library. Patients came from an endocrinology department in Xi'an, China. J is TRBJ2-7 and V is TRBV5-1, with 9 bases lining up with TRBD1. The sample here was peripheral blood mononuclear cells (PBMCs), taken when the disease was refractory, from a patient treated with antithyroid drugs. The receptor was isolated from a female donor with Graves disease. CDR3 loop: CASSWGQGNPEQYF. CDR3 sequence (DNA): TGCGCCAGCAGCTGGGGACAGGGTAACCCCGAGCAGTACTTC.